What follows describes a single T cell receptor beta chain. Its antigen is unidentified. Every TCR beta cDNA library bore unique molecular identifiers. When roughly 0.9 to 10 million T cells were used, they gave about 490,000 cDNA molecules. TCRdb re-called the PCR reads with MiXCR, one entry per CDR3 protein. Among 600,000 to 750,000 distinct CDR3 sequences listed, approximately 59% were seen once. The CDR3 is 15 amino acids. Germline V CDR1 and CDR2: SGHVS, FNYEAQ. Between the trimmed V and J ends, which lost 1 base and 2 bases, there was a span of 9 bases. This sample was included in a study of post-analysis software for immune sequencing data. Study background: Some patients lacked subtype; others had relapsing-remitting, secondary progressive or progressive-relapsing disease.

The study, taken as a whole, reports: Roughly five TRBV segments appeared more often in patients than in controls, and TRBV5-6, TRBV5-1 and TRBV20-1 were among these. The F measure placed samples prepared in the same batch into strongly shared clusters. Significantly lower normalized Chao1 diversity was seen in multiple sclerosis patients than in controls.

This sequence joins TRBV7-6 and TRBJ1-5; D is unclear. The sample was blood. The receptor was isolated from a girl aged 2 to 10 with multiple sclerosis. CDR3 DNA: TGTGCCAGCAGCTTAGAGGCGGCAGGCAATCAGCCCCAGCATTTT. Its protein product is CASSLEAAGNQPQHF.